This TCR beta chain is drawn from a study of blood T cell repertoires in COVID-19. Here immunoSEQ multiplex PCR was the method, and the copy in TCRdb shows in-frame clones only, minus some. The sample carries around 50,000 clones, approximately 78% recorded once. The V end lost 9 bases, the J end lost 0 bases, and 15 bases lay between the germline ends. The CDR3 sequence is 14 residues long. CDR1 is MNHEY and CDR2 is SVGAGI in the germline V gene. The sequence was collected from a woman aged 45-59 years with acute COVID-19. This chain connects TRBV6-5 to TRBJ2-7; a weak D match, TRBD2 (5 bases). The source material was PBMCs or T cells enriched from blood (not recorded which). The CDR3 sequence: CASSMRVSSYEQYF. DNA for the CDR3: TGTGCCAGTAGCATGAGGGTAAGCTCCTACGAGCAGTACTTC.